What follows are 9 T cell receptor beta chains derived from one specimen sequenced in a study of human T cells and chemical hapten exposure (dated by TCRdb to about 2021). The time point label, as the study defines it: patch test 3, about 24 weeks after DPC sensitization. The meaning of the sample's treatment or condition label: therapeutic diphenylcyclopropenone sensitization with weekly scalp DPC. The library was made by RACE. Sequenced on a NextSeq 500. Through fastp at Q25 and MiXCR, TCRdb rebuilt clones from the public reads, retaining in-frame beta chains. When rows share a CDR3 protein, they turn into one entry using the most common DNA and genes. The sample table records roughly 150,000 distinct CDR3 sequences; around a quarter of these occur just once. Clones ranked in the top ten supply under 2.5% of the sample. Sample: whole blood, taken in connection with sensitization to the hapten diphenylcyclopropenone (DPC). These receptors were obtained from a woman aged 18-30 years with alopecia areata. Some clones in this sample may be carry-over from other donors' samples.

The chain links TRBV7-2 to TRBJ2-1; tentatively, D is TRBD1 (6 bases). CDR1 SGHTA and CDR2 FQGNSA come from the germline V gene. CDR3 length equals 17 residues. V was trimmed by 0 bases and J by 7 bases, leaving 19 bases between them. The CDR3 sequence: CASSLAFSRGQGNEQFF. In DNA form, the CDR3 reads TGTGCCAGCAGCTTAGCGTTTAGTAGGGGACAAGGAAATGAGCAGTTCTTC.

This clonotype turned up a few times. This chain connects TRBV29-1 to TRBJ2-1; tentatively, D is TRBD1 (5 bases). The CDR3 extends over 12 amino acids. Germline V lookup: CDR1 SQVTM, CDR2 ANQGSEA. V lost 4 bases and J lost 4, with 8 bases in between. CDR3 sequence reads: CSVGGLYNEQFF. The CDR3, as DNA: TGCAGCGTTGGGGGCCTGTACAATGAGCAGTTCTTC.

The chain joins TRBV20-1 to TRBJ1-1; no clear D. The CDR3 is 13 residues long. Germline CDR1 and CDR2: DFQATT and SNEGSKA (reference sequence). V shed 1 base and J shed 2 bases, with 8 bases lying between them. Written as DNA, the CDR3 is TGCAGTGCTAGAGTCAGGCCTAACACTGAAGCTTTCTTT. This translates into CSARVRPNTEAFF.

The table lists this clonotype with many counts. This chain connects TRBV2 to TRBJ2-3; D is perhaps TRBD2 (6 bases). CDR3 length equals 12 residues. Between the trimmed V and J ends, which lost 11 bases and 0 bases, there was a span of 9 bases. Per the germline V gene, CDR1 is SNHLY and CDR2 is FYNNEI. CDR3 DNA sequence: TGTGCCTGTAGCGGAAGCACAGATACGCAGTATTTT. Translated: CACSGSTDTQYF.

This chain connects TRBV6-6 to TRBJ1-5, with D possibly TRBD1 on 5 matching bases. V lost 8 bases and J 0 bases, leaving 17 bases between the germline ends. Per germline, CDR1 MNHNY and CDR2 SVGAGI (reference sequence). The CDR3 extends over 16 amino acids. CDR3 coding DNA: TGTGCCAGCCTGGAGGCGGGGGGGTATAGCAATCAGCCCCAGCATTTT. Translated: CASLEAGGYSNQPQHF.

This clonotype was observed a handful of times. The chain is built from TRBV9 and TRBJ2-5, with D possibly matching TRBD1 (6 bases). The V gene lost 0 bases and the J gene lost 5 bases, with 11 bases spanning the gap. CDR3 length: 14 residues. The germline CDR1 and CDR2 sequences are SGDLS and YYNGEE. CDR3 nucleotides: TGTGCCAGCAGCGTAGGAGGGGGACGGGAGACCCAGTACTTC. Protein sequence: CASSVGGGRETQYF.

This clonotype was observed a few times. The chain couples TRBV3-1 to TRBJ2-1; D ambiguous. V lost 3 bases and J 3 bases, leaving 9 bases between the germline ends. The CDR3 runs 14 residues. The V gene's germline CDR1 is LGHDT and CDR2 YNNKEL (reference sequence). The CDR3 DNA is TGTGCCAGCAGCCACGGACGCCTCTACAATGAGCAGTTCTTC. Protein sequence: CASSHGRLYNEQFF.

The sample holds a few counts of this clonotype. This chain joins TRBV27 and TRBJ2-3; D remains ambiguous. The V and J ends lost 5 bases and 5 bases respectively, with 17 bases between them. Germline V gene data show CDR1 as MNHEY and CDR2 as SMNVEV (reference sequence). This CDR3 is built from 15 residues. The CDR3: CASSPLVRKGDTQYF. CDR3 nucleotide sequence: TGTGCCAGCAGTCCTCTAGTTAGAAAAGGAGATACGCAGTATTTT.

The CDR3 here is CASSYFVDYNEQFF. DNA for the CDR3: TGTGCCAGCAGTTATTTTGTGGACTACAATGAGCAGTTCTTC. This chain links TRBV12-3 or TRBV12-4 with TRBJ2-1, with unresolved D. There are 14 residues in the CDR3. With 4 bases removed from V and 3 bases from J, the gap between germline ends came to 10 bases.